This record looks at one T cell receptor beta chain sequence and its context. In the authors' methods: Estimates of nucleated cell counts were drawn from the amplification of reference gene primers. The repertoire was sequenced with immunoSEQ multiplex PCR; TCRdb's copy has only in-frame clones and lacks some. The V and J calls and clone size come from that table; D and trimming were worked out from the DNA. The table lists about 190,000 clones, roughly 80% of them singletons. From germline, CDR1 is SEHNR and CDR2 FQNEAQ (reference sequence). The CDR3 sequence is 14 residues long. Deletions cut 8 bases from V and 4 bases from J, with 15 bases between. The sample comes from a study of blood T cell repertoires in COVID-19. Study context: Donors in the United States, Italy and Spain gave samples during acute or convalescent COVID-19. PBMCs, B-cell-depleted T cells, or T cells were the source of the cDNA or gDNA that made up the material.

The chain recombines TRBV7-9 with TRBJ2-1; D is possibly TRBD2 (6 bases). This receptor was identified in a middle-aged man who had recovered from COVID-19. Sequencing was performed on peripheral blood. The CDR3 DNA follows: TGTGCCAGCGTACTCGGGAGCTCTTACAATGAGCAGTTCTTC. This codes for CASVLGSSYNEQFF.